This T cell receptor beta chain was recorded in a study of T cells in Graves' hyperthyroidism and ophthalmopathy. The study, taken as a whole, reports: A model of 13 V-J pairs discriminated ophthalmopathy from stable hyperthyroidism. The model forecast ophthalmopathy, anticipating it by a median around 6.5 months before onset.

Germline values: CDR1 MNHNS, CDR2 SASEGT. The CDR3 has 13 residues. Trimming cost V 5 bases and J 6 bases, with 14 bases left between them. RNA transcripts provided the source from which TCR beta CDR3 regions were amplified. The TCR CDR3 was amplified in a first-round RT-PCR using the HTBI primer set. TCRdb re-analysed the multiplex PCR reads in MiXCR, keeping a single row per CDR3 protein. The sample shows under 450,000 distinct CDR3 sequences, about 15% of them seen only once. This clonotype was counted a few times. Antigen unknown. The sample comprised blood. The receptor comes from a woman between 18 and 29 years old with Graves' hyperthyroidism. The chain couples TRBV6-1 to TRBJ2-7, with D uncertain. CDR3 region: CASSNPLGSEQYF. CDR3 bases: TGTGCCAGCAGTAACCCTCTGGGCAGCGAGCAGTACTTC.